This T cell receptor beta chain was identified in a study of T cell responses to AZD1222 COVID-19 vaccine. The length of the CDR3 is 14 residues. With V trimmed by 4 bases and J by 4 bases, 6 bases remained unmatched. CDR1 is SGDLS and CDR2 is YYNGEE in the germline V gene. Sequencing used immunoSEQ multiplex PCR; TCRdb keeps in-frame clones, though not all of them. The sample comprises roughly 120,000 clones, approximately 90% of which are singletons, and roughly 3.8% rests with the top ten. The sequencing used peripheral blood, collected 28 days after the second AZD1222 dose. The chain recombines TRBV9 with TRBJ1-2; the match to TRBD1 covers 8 bases. This clonotype originated in an adult who received the AZD1222 COVID-19 vaccine. The CDR3 region has the DNA TGTGCCAGCAGCCCAGGACAGGGTGGCTATGGCTACACCTTC. It translates to CASSPGQGGYGYTF.